The present T cell receptor (beta chain) was sequenced within a study of beta chain features in type 1 diabetes. Turning to this clone: The antigen is undetermined.

V gave up 3 bases and J gave up 2 bases, with 10 bases separating them. The germline gives CDR1 SGDLS, CDR2 YYNGEE. CDR3 length: 14 amino acids. Study results and limitations: In all four CD4+ subsets, TCRB CDR3 length was significantly, moderately reduced in type 1 diabetes.

The isolated RNA, all of it, was reverse transcribed, so expressed TCRB transcripts were what got sequenced. Using immunoSEQ multiplex PCR, the repertoire was profiled, and TCRdb retains in-frame clones only, with some absent. The sample has about 230,000 clones, 9.6% seen once. This clonotype was sampled from a woman aged 18-29 years in good health. The sequenced sample consisted of naive CD4+ T cells from blood. The rearrangement links TRBV9 to TRBJ2-3; a possible D gene is TRBD1 (6 bases). CDR3 in amino acids: CASSADRNTDTQYF. The CDR3 bases are TGTGCCAGCAGCGCAGACAGGAACACAGATACGCAGTATTTT. The full variable domain, with the rest looked up from reference TRBV9 and TRBJ2-3, is DSGVTQTPKHLITATGQRVTLRCSPRSGDLSVYWYQQSLDQGLQFLIQYYNGEERAKGNILERFSAQQFPDLHSELNLSSLELGDSALYFCASSADRNTDTQYFGPGTRLTVL.